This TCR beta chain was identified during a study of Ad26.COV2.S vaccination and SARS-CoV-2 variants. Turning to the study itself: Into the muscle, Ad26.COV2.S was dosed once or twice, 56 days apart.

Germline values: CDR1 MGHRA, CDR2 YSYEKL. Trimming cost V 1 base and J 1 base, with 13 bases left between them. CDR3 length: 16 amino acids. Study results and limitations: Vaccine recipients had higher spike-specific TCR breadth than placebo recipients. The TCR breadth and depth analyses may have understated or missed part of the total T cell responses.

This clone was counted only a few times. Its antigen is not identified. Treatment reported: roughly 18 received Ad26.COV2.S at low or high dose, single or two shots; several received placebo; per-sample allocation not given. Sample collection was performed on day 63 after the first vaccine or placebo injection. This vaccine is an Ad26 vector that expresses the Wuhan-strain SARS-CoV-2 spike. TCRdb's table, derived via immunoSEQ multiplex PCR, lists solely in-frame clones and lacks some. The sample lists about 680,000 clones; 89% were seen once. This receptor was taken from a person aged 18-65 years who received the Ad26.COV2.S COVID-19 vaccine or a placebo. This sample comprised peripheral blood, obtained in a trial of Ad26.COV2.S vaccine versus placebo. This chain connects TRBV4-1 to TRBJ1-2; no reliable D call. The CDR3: CASSQGIGRNNYGYTF. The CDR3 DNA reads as TGCGCCAGCAGCCAAGGGATAGGGCGAAATAACTATGGCTACACCTTC.